This T cell receptor (beta chain) was obtained from a study of blood T cell repertoires in COVID-19. Study information: From T cells, B-cell-depleted T cells, or PBMCs came the material, which was cDNA or gDNA.

V shed 8 bases and J 7 bases; nucleotides not matched to a gene: 9. The germline CDR1 and CDR2 sequences are MNHEY and SVGAGI. CDR3 length: 14 amino acids. Authors' analysis steps: Estimates of nucleated cell counts were drawn from the amplification of reference gene primers. The method was immunoSEQ multiplex PCR; TCRdb's version includes in-frame clones alone and lacks a portion of them. V and J calls and clone size are those listed in that table; D and trimming were worked out from the DNA. The sample records about 95,000 clones, over 70% being singletons. The sample consisted of peripheral blood. The clonotype comes from a man of 80 years or more with active or convalescent COVID-19. This chain joins TRBV6-5 and TRBJ1-3, with 9 bases aligning to TRBD1. DNA of the CDR3: TGTGCCAGCCCCTCGGACAGGGGAAGGAACACCATATATTTT. This codes for CASPSDRGRNTIYF.